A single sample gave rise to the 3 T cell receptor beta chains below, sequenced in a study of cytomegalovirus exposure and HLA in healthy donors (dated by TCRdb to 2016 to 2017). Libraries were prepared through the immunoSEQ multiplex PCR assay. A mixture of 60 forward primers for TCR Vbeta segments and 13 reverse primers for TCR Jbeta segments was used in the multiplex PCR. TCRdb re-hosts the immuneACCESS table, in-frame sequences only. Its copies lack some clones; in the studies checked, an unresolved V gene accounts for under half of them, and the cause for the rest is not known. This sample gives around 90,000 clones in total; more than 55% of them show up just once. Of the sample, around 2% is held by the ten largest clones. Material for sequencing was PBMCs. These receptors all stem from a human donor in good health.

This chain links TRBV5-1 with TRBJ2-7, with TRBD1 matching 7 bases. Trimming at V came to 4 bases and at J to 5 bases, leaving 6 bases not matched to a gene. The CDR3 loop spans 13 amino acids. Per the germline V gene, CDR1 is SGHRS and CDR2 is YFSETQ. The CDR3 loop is CASSTGQANEQYF. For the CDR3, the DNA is TGCGCCAGCAGCACCGGACAGGCTAACGAGCAGTACTTC.

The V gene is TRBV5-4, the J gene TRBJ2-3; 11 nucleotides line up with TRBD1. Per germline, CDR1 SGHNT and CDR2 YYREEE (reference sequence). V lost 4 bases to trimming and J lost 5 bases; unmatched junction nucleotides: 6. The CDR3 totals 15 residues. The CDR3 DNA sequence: TGTGCCAGCAGCACCCGGACAGGGGGCAAAGATACGCAGTATTTT. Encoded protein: CASSTRTGGKDTQYF.

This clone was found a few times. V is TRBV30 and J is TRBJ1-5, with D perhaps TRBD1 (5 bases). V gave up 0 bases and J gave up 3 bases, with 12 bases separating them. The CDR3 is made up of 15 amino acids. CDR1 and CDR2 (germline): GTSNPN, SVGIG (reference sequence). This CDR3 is CAWSVPRVANQPQHF. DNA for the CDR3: TGTGCCTGGAGTGTACCCAGGGTGGCCAATCAGCCCCAGCATTTT. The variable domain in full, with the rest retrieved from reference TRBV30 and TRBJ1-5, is SQTIHQWPATLVQPVGSPLSLECTVEGTSNPNLYWYRQAAGRGLQLLFYSVGIGQISSEVPQNLSASRPQDRQFILSSKKLLLSDSGFYLCAWSVPRVANQPQHFGDGTRLSIL.